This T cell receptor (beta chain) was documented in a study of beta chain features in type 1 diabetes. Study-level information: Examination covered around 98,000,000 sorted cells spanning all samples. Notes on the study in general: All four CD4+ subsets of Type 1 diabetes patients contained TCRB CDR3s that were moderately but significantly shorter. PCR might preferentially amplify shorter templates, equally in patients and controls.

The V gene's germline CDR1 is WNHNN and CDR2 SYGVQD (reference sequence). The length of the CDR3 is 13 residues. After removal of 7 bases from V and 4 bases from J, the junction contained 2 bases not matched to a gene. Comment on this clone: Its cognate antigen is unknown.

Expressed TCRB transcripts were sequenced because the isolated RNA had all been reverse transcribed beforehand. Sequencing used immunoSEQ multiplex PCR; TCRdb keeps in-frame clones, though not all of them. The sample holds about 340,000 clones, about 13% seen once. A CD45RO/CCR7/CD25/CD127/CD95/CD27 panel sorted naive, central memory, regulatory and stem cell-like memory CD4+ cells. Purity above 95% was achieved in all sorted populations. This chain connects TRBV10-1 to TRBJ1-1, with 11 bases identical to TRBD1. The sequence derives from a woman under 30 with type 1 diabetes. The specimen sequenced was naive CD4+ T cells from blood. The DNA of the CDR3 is TGCGCCAGCATGGGGACAGGGGGCACTGAAGCTTTCTTT. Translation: CASMGTGGTEAFF.